These 3 T cell receptor beta chains were all obtained from the same sample, sequenced in a study of response to subunit inactivated influenza vaccine. TCRdb re-called the RT-PCR reads through MiXCR, storing one row per CDR3 protein. The data show 600,000 to 850,000 distinct CDR3 sequences, 14% seen once. Specimen: PBMCs from blood, collected roughly 2 weeks before vaccination. Every receptor here comes from a man between 50 and 59 years old who received an inactivated influenza vaccine.

Many counts were recorded for this clonotype. J is TRBJ2-2 and V is TRBV7-2; D gene unclear. Trimming stripped 2 bases from V and 7 bases from J, with 8 bases between. CDR1 is SGHTA, CDR2 FQGNSA, per germline. This CDR3 spans 13 amino acids. CDR3 loop: CASSLLMGGELFF. Here the CDR3 DNA reads TGTGCCAGCAGCTTATTGATGGGCGGGGAGCTGTTTTTT.

This clonotype was found a few times. The chain is built from TRBV4-3 and TRBJ1-2; 8 bases line up with TRBD1. V lost 3 bases to trimming and J lost 1 base; unmatched junction nucleotides: 4. CDR3 size: 15 residues. Germline assignment: CDR1 LGHNA and CDR2 YSLEER. For the CDR3, the DNA is TGCGCCAGCAGCCACATGGGACAGGTTAACTATGGCTACACCTTC. This codes for CASSHMGQVNYGYTF.

The chain combines TRBV20-1 with TRBJ2-7; TRBD2 agrees at 8 bases. The CDR3 sequence is 13 residues long. Germline trimming cut 7 bases from V and 0 bases from J; bases unmatched to any gene: 5. Germline loops: CDR1 DFQATT, CDR2 SNEGSKA (reference sequence). CDR3 region: CSGSGSLSYEQYF. The DNA for the CDR3 is TGCAGTGGAAGCGGGAGCCTCTCCTACGAGCAGTACTTC.